Below are 21 T cell receptor beta chains sequenced from a single sample in a study of CD8 T cells in ankylosing spondylitis. General study points: A TCR beta motif of under ten highly homologous variants seemed to mark ankylosing spondylitis blood.

No antigens are known for them. TCRdb itself ran the 5' RACE reads through MiXCR, one entry per CDR3 protein. This table has about 210,000 distinct CDR3 sequences, about 7% appearing once. Sequencing input: blood, either unsorted or a sorted T cell fraction (not recorded which). These TCRs come from a male donor with ankylosing spondylitis.

This clonotype was counted at least ten times. The gene calls are TRBV20-1 and TRBJ2-1; TRBD2 agrees at 10 bases. The germline V gene has CDR1 DFQATT and CDR2 SNEGSKA (reference sequence). The CDR3 contains 17 residues. The V and J ends lost 0 bases and 2 bases, in that order; junction bases with no gene match: 7. CDR3 DNA: TGCAGTGCTAGAGATCACAGGCTAGCGGGGGCCTACAATGAGCAGTTCTTC. The encoded protein is CSARDHRLAGAYNEQFF.

This clonotype was detected only a few times. One end of the junction varies from germline; a read error may be responsible. The chain recombines TRBV11-2 with TRBJ2-7, with D possibly being TRBD1 or TRBD2 (6 bases each). This CDR3 comprises 15 residues. Looked up from germline, CDR1 is SGHAT and CDR2 is FQNNGV. In DNA, the CDR3 is TGTGCCAGCAGCTTAGGAGGGGGGACCTCCTTCGAGCAGTACTTC. Translated, it gives CASSLGGGTSFEQYF.

This clonotype has at least ten counts. The CDR3 here is CASSLDPGWEKLFF. The CDR3 nucleotides are TGCGCCAGCAGCTTGGACCCAGGTTGGGAAAAACTGTTTTTT. The V gene is TRBV5-1, the J gene TRBJ1-4; D is unclear. V was cut by 0 bases and J by 8 bases, with 11 bases left in between. CDR3 length equals 14 residues. Germline V gene lookup returns CDR1 SGHRS and CDR2 YFSETQ.

This clonotype came up many times. The chain recombines TRBV4-3 with TRBJ2-7; D is unresolved. Deletions cut 4 bases from V and 3 bases from J, with 10 bases between. Germline values: CDR1 LGHNA, CDR2 YSLEER. CDR3 length: 13 amino acids. CDR3 bases: TGCGCCAGCAGCCCCGTTGGCGGCTACGAGCAGTACTTC. Translated: CASSPVGGYEQYF.

This clonotype occurred many times. The chain has TRBV19 and TRBJ2-1; TRBD1 aligns across 7 bases. V lost 2 bases, J lost 6 bases, and 1 base stayed unmatched. CDR1 LNHDA and CDR2 SQIVND come from the germline V gene (reference sequence). CDR3 length: 13 residues. CDR3 sequence reads: CASSINRGNEQFF. In nucleotides, the CDR3 is TGTGCCAGTAGTATAAACAGGGGCAATGAGCAGTTCTTC.

This clonotype was observed at least ten times. The rearrangement joins TRBV12-3 or TRBV12-4 to TRBJ1-1; perhaps TRBD1 as D (5 bases). V gave up 6 bases and J gave up 4 bases, with 15 bases separating them. The CDR3 loop spans 14 amino acids. DNA of the CDR3: TGTGCCAGCAGCCCCTCGGGGGGGGGCACTGAAGCTTTCTTT. Protein sequence: CASSPSGGGTEAFF.

The V and J genes are TRBV4-1 and TRBJ2-7; 9 bases match TRBD2. V was pared by 1 base and J by 6 bases, with 4 bases of the junction left unmatched. The CDR3 loop spans 14 amino acids. Germline-derived CDR1 and CDR2 are MGHRA and YSYEKL. CDR3 nucleotide sequence: TGCGCCAGCAGCCAAGTCCGGCGGGAGGGCGAGCAGTACTTC. This codes for CASSQVRREGEQYF.

This clonotype showed up many times. Here the CDR3 DNA reads TGTGCCAGCAGTTACCCGCAGGGGGATAATTCAGACGAGCAGTACTTC. It translates to CASSYPQGDNSDEQYF. The rearrangement uses TRBV6-5 and TRBJ2-7; 7 bases are shared with TRBD1. With 2 bases clipped from V and 5 bases from J, the junction kept 12 bases outside the gene matches. CDR1 MNHEY and CDR2 SVGAGI come from the germline V gene. This CDR3 has 16 amino acids.

In this sample, this clonotype turned up many times. This chain connects TRBV9 to TRBJ2-7; 9 bases line up with TRBD1. CDR1 is SGDLS, CDR2 YYNGEE, per germline. The CDR3 runs 15 residues. J was trimmed by 4 bases and V by 2 bases; bases with no gene match: 7. CDR3 amino acids: CASSVRGDRAYEQYF. CDR3 coding DNA: TGTGCCAGCAGCGTTCGAGGGGACAGGGCGTACGAGCAGTACTTC.

This clonotype was detected a few times. J is TRBJ2-1 and V is TRBV7-3; D assignment may be TRBD1 or TRBD2 (6 bases each). Deletions cut 1 base from V and 2 bases from J, with 12 bases between. The CDR3 spans 16 residues. Germline V CDR1 and CDR2: SGHTA, FQGTGA. The CDR3 region is CASSLRGGPAYNEQFF. CDR3 nucleotides: TGTGCCAGCAGCTTAAGAGGGGGGCCCGCCTACAATGAGCAGTTCTTC.

This clonotype was recorded at least ten times. V and J are TRBV7-6 and TRBJ2-1, with D maybe TRBD2 (7 bases). This CDR3 is built from 15 residues. Trimming removed 3 bases from V and 8 bases from J, with 17 bases in between. The V gene's germline CDR1 is SGHVS and CDR2 FNYEAQ. The CDR3 DNA reads as TGTGCCAGCAGCTTTCGAGGGGGGGCTCGATATGAGCAGTTCTTC. Translating it yields CASSFRGGARYEQFF.

This clonotype was detected ten times or more. The chain carries TRBV12-3 or TRBV12-4 and TRBJ2-3; 8 nucleotides match TRBD1. There are 16 residues in the CDR3. Germline trimming cut 5 bases from V and 8 bases from J; bases unmatched to any gene: 15. The CDR3 coding sequence is TGTGCCAGCAGTCGTTCAGGGGGCCGGAATAGGGGTACGCAGTATTTT. Protein sequence: CASSRSGGRNRGTQYF.

This clonotype was seen only a few times. This chain links TRBV4-3 with TRBJ2-2, with TRBD2 matching 16 bases. Germline loops: CDR1 LGHNA, CDR2 YSLEER. V lost 1 base, J lost 6 bases, and 5 bases stayed unmatched. This CDR3 is built from 18 residues. The CDR3 region is CASSQALGTSGRAGELFF. The DNA for the CDR3 is TGCGCCAGCAGCCAAGCCCTTGGGACTAGCGGGAGGGCCGGGGAGCTGTTTTTT.

This clonotype was seen ten or more times. The CDR3 region is CASTLNPGTWTYEQYF. CDR3 nucleotides: TGTGCCAGCACACTTAATCCCGGGACATGGACCTACGAGCAGTACTTC. The rearrangement links TRBV6-1 to TRBJ2-7; tentative D call: TRBD1 (6 bases). V was clipped by 7 bases and J by 2 bases, with 21 bases between them. The CDR3 consists of 16 residues. CDR1 is MNHNS, CDR2 SASEGT, per germline.

This clonotype was detected a few times. The chain has TRBV21-1 and TRBJ2-7; the listed D gene, TRBD2, was not tested against the DNA. TRBV21-1 corresponds to a pseudogene. The CDR3 is made up of 16 amino acids. The CDR3 DNA sequence: TGTGCCAGCAGCTCCTTACAACTAGCGCCATTATACGAGCAGTACTTC. Encoded protein: CASSSLQLAPLYEQYF.

This clonotype was counted at least ten times. The CDR3 nucleotides are TGCGCCAGCAGCCGGGACGAAAACTACGAGCAGTACTTC. Protein product: CASSRDENYEQYF. This chain joins TRBV5-1 and TRBJ2-7; the D gene could be TRBD1 or TRBD2 (5 bases each). The germline V gene encodes CDR1 SGHRS and CDR2 YFSETQ. The CDR3 is 13 amino acids. Trimming left V 4 bases short and J 3 bases short, with 11 bases between.

At least ten counts were recorded for this clonotype. V is TRBV12-3 or TRBV12-4 and J is TRBJ1-1, with TRBD1 matching 11 bases. The V and J ends lost 5 bases and 6 bases, in that order; junction bases with no gene match: 11. The CDR3 is 16 residues long. In DNA, the CDR3 is TGTGCCAGCAGTCTACTCCGGACAGGGGGCGAAGCTGAAGCTTTCTTT. Amino acids: CASSLLRTGGEAEAFF.

The table lists this clonotype with many counts. The chain combines TRBV6-2 or TRBV6-3 with TRBJ1-1; no definite D call. Germline values: CDR1 MNHEY, CDR2 SVGEGT. This CDR3 has 16 residues. Between the trimmed V and J ends, which lost 0 bases and 1 base, there was a span of 12 bases. DNA for the CDR3: TGTGCCAGCAGTTACTCTGCGACAACAACGAACACTGAAGCTTTCTTT. This encodes CASSYSATTTNTEAFF.

This clonotype was seen repeatedly, ten times or more. The rearrangement uses TRBV6-1 and TRBJ2-3; D is perhaps TRBD1 or TRBD2 (6 bases each). This CDR3 spans 15 amino acids. Germline V CDR1 and CDR2: MNHNS, SASEGT. Between the trimmed V and J ends, which lost 0 bases and 2 bases, there was a span of 9 bases. CDR3 loop: CASSEAPGATDTQYF. CDR3 nucleotide sequence: TGTGCCAGCAGTGAAGCGCCGGGGGCCACAGATACGCAGTATTTT.

The table lists this clonotype with a few counts. V usage is TRBV19 and J usage is TRBJ1-5; D gene unclear. Germline-derived CDR1 and CDR2 are LNHDA and SQIVND (reference sequence). This CDR3 is 16 amino acids long. V was cut by 5 bases and J by 4 bases, with 18 bases left in between. DNA for the CDR3: TGTGCCAGTAGTCCACGGACTCCTGCCGGAAATCAGCCCCAGCATTTT. This translates into CASSPRTPAGNQPQHF.

Ten or more counts support this clonotype. The CDR3 DNA is TGTGCCAGCAGCGTAGGGGGCTATGGCTACACCTTC. Translation: CASSVGGYGYTF. The chain combines TRBV9 with TRBJ1-2; D is ambiguous. This CDR3 comprises 12 residues. Per the germline V gene, CDR1 is SGDLS and CDR2 is YYNGEE. Trimming took off 0 bases at V and 4 bases at J, with 4 bases between the two ends.